The 9 T cell receptor beta chains given below trace back to one sample, sequenced in a study of blood T cell repertoires in COVID-19. The repertoire was sequenced with immunoSEQ multiplex PCR; TCRdb's copy has only in-frame clones and lacks some. This table has around 160,000 clones, approximately 80% appearing once. Material for sequencing was PBMCs or T cells enriched from blood (not recorded which). These receptors were collected from a woman aged 55-75 years who had recovered from COVID-19.

The gene calls are TRBV3-1 (or the pseudogene TRBV3-2) and TRBJ2-1; 7 bases line up with TRBD2. Germline values: CDR1 LGHDT, CDR2 YNNKEL (reference sequence). Trimming cost V 1 base and J 5 bases; bases outside gene matches: 5. The CDR3 has 15 amino acids. The CDR3, as DNA: TGTGCCAGCAGCCAAGCGGGGGGAAGGAACAATGAGCAGTTCTTC. Protein sequence: CASSQAGGRNNEQFF.

This chain links TRBV9 with TRBJ1-2, with TRBD1 identical over 9 bases. The V gene's germline CDR1 is SGDLS and CDR2 YYNGEE. The length of the CDR3 is 14 residues. Trimming cost V 3 bases and J 10 bases; bases outside gene matches: 10. CDR3 amino acids: CASSGDPTGGFYTF. The CDR3 DNA reads as TGTGCCAGCAGCGGAGATCCAACAGGGGGCTTCTACACCTTC.

This chain links TRBV30 with TRBJ2-5; 8 nucleotides agree with TRBD2. Germline V lookup: CDR1 GTSNPN, CDR2 SVGIG (reference sequence). With 1 base clipped from V and 5 bases from J, the junction kept 9 bases outside the gene matches. This CDR3 region has 15 residues. CDR3 nucleotide sequence: TGTGCCTGGAGTGACACACGGGGGGGTGGGGAGACCCAGTACTTC. Protein sequence: CAWSDTRGGGETQYF.

The chain uses TRBV4-1 and TRBJ2-5, with 10 bases aligning to TRBD2. V lost 4 bases, J lost 1 base, and 3 bases stayed unmatched. The germline CDR1 and CDR2 sequences are MGHRA and YSYEKL. This CDR3 contains 15 residues. The CDR3 reads CASSRRTSGQETQYF. The CDR3 DNA reads as TGCGCCAGCAGCCGGAGGACTAGCGGCCAAGAGACCCAGTACTTC.

This chain connects TRBV11-2 to TRBJ2-3; D ambiguous. Looked up from germline, CDR1 is SGHAT and CDR2 is FQNNGV. The CDR3 loop spans 11 amino acids. The germline V and J ends were trimmed by 7 bases and 5 bases, with 7 bases remaining between them. In DNA, the CDR3 is TGTGCCAGCATTTTCGGAGATACGCAGTATTTT. Translated, it gives CASIFGDTQYF.

The chain is built from TRBV18 and TRBJ1-1; D might be TRBD1 (5 bases). The CDR3 contains 13 residues. The ends were cut back, 3 bases at V and 4 bases at J, with 9 bases in the middle. Germline V gene lookup returns CDR1 KGHSH and CDR2 LQKENI. CDR3 protein: CASSPGTRTEAFF. In DNA, the CDR3 is TGTGCCAGCTCACCCGGGACTCGCACTGAAGCTTTCTTT.

V and J are TRBV7-9 and TRBJ2-7, with TRBD2 identical over 9 bases. Germline lookup yields CDR1 SEHNR and CDR2 FQNEAQ (reference sequence). The V segment lost 5 bases and the J segment 0 bases; nucleotides outside the gene matches: 5. This CDR3 contains 15 residues. The DNA for the CDR3 is TGTGCCAGCAGCCTGGCAGCGGGGGGCTCCTACGAGCAGTACTTC. This sequence encodes CASSLAAGGSYEQYF.

This CDR3 reads CASSQEVGLAGGRDTQYF. The CDR3 DNA reads TGTGCCAGCAGCCAAGAAGTCGGACTAGCGGGGGGGCGAGATACGCAGTATTTT. This chain links TRBV3-1 (or the pseudogene TRBV3-2) with TRBJ2-3, with 15 positions matching TRBD2. This CDR3 comprises 18 residues. The germline gives CDR1 LGHDT, CDR2 YNNKEL (reference sequence). The trim removed 0 bases at V and 5 bases at J, leaving 6 bases unmatched.

V usage is TRBV9 and J usage is TRBJ1-1; D gene uncertain. Germline lookup yields CDR1 SGDLS and CDR2 YYNGEE. The CDR3 has 16 amino acids. Trimming left V 0 bases short and J 4 bases short, with 16 bases between. The CDR3 sequence is CASSVGGIGSLTEAFF. In DNA, the CDR3 is TGTGCCAGCAGCGTAGGAGGAATAGGGAGCCTCACTGAAGCTTTCTTT.